The source of this T cell receptor (beta chain) is a study of blood T cells in healthy people across ages. Notes on the study in general: With age, beta diversity per million T cells declined roughly linearly, significantly by 40.

A J-beta primer mix and a sample-barcoded 5' primer were used in a second PCR of about 7 to 12 cycles. TCRdb used MiXCR to reprocess the 5' RACE reads, holding one entry per CDR3 protein. The table includes some 1.1 million distinct CDR3 sequences, less than 45% detected once. The table lists this clonotype with a few counts. Its antigen is still unknown. The V and J ends lost 1 base and 1 base respectively, with 13 bases between them. The germline gives CDR1 LGHDT, CDR2 YNNKEL (reference sequence). The CDR3 covers 16 residues. Specimen: blood. The clonotype originates from a man between 18 and 35 years old in good health. The rearrangement uses TRBV3-1 and TRBJ2-5; D not resolved. The CDR3 loop is CASSQAGAIVQETQYF. The CDR3 DNA is TGTGCCAGCAGCCAAGCGGGCGCTATCGTCCAAGAGACCCAGTACTTC.